The rows below give T cell receptor beta chains drawn from one sample of a study of cytomegalovirus exposure and HLA in healthy donors. Assay: immunoSEQ multiplex PCR; the TCRdb copy retains only in-frame clones and omits some. The profile shows about 200,000 clones, roughly 80% of them singletons. The specimen sequenced was PBMCs. The source of these receptors is a man aged 25 to 45 in good health and CMV-seronegative. Each CDR3 is given with its conserved first and last residue. Each record gives: J gene, clone size, V gene, D gene, CDR3 protein, CDR3 DNA. D genes are given only for firm matches. Clone size is not always given. Where it is, it says once, few, many or a class for expanded clones.

>TRBJ1-1|-|TRBV7-8|-
CASSLDPVNTEAFF
TGTGCCAGCAGCTTAGATCCAGTTAACACTGAAGCTTTCTTT
>TRBJ1-4|-|TRBV19|TRBD1
CASSIAGGGEKLFF
TGTGCCAGTAGTATTGCAGGGGGAGGTGAAAAACTGTTTTTT
>TRBJ1-1|-|TRBV4-3|-
CASSHRLGPMNTEAFF
TGCGCCAGCAGCCACCGCTTGGGGCCGATGAACACTGAAGCTTTCTTT
>TRBJ1-5|-|TRBV7-9|-
CASSLSYQPQHF
TGTGCCAGCAGCTTATCATATCAGCCCCAGCATTTT
>TRBJ2-7|-|TRBV6-6|TRBD2
CASSGAGASYEQYF
TGTGCCAGCAGTGGAGCGGGGGCTTCTTACGAGCAGTACTTC
>TRBJ2-7|-|TRBV27|TRBD1
CASSRQGQVGMNEQYF
TGTGCCAGCAGTCGACAAGGACAGGTCGGGATGAACGAGCAGTACTTC
>TRBJ1-1|-|TRBV5-1|-
CASSLGAGLGTEAFF
TGCGCCAGCAGCTTGGGGGCAGGGCTAGGAACTGAAGCTTTCTTT
>TRBJ1-3|-|TRBV7-9|-
CASSPSGNTIYF
TGTGCCAGCAGCCCCTCGGGAAACACCATATATTTT
>TRBJ2-2|-|TRBV6-5|-
CASTRGTGELFF
TGTGCCAGCACTAGGGGGACCGGGGAGCTGTTTTTT
>TRBJ1-3|-|TRBV11-2|TRBD1
CASRLGTGRGNTIYF
TGTGCCAGCAGACTTGGGACAGGGAGGGGAAACACCATATATTTT
>TRBJ1-2|-|TRBV4-3|TRBD1
CASSQSEGGDFYGYTF
TGCGCCAGCAGCCAATCGGAAGGGGGCGATTTCTATGGCTACACCTTC
>TRBJ2-1|-|TRBV27|TRBD1
CASSRQGAYEQFF
TGTGCCAGCAGTCGGCAGGGGGCCTATGAGCAGTTCTTC
>TRBJ2-1|-|TRBV4-3|TRBD2
CASSATSGGAIGNEQFF
TGCGCCAGCAGCGCGACTAGCGGGGGGGCTATAGGGAATGAGCAGTTCTTC
>TRBJ2-2|few|TRBV9|-
CASSMSGTLRGELFF
TGTGCCAGCAGCATGTCCGGGACTCTTAGAGGGGAGCTGTTTTTT
>TRBJ1-1|-|TRBV9|-
CASSVAQRNTEAFF
TGTGCCAGCAGCGTAGCCCAGCGGAACACTGAAGCTTTCTTT
>TRBJ1-6|-|TRBV16|TRBD1
CASSHRGDRGRSPLHF
TGTGCCAGCAGCCACCGCGGGGACAGGGGAAGGTCACCCCTCCACTTT
>TRBJ1-2|-|TRBV20-1|-
CTPIGVGYTF
TGCACCCCGATCGGGGTTGGCTACACCTTC
>TRBJ2-7|-|TRBV6-1|-
CASSASFTYEQYF
TGTGCCAGCAGTGCAAGTTTCACCTACGAGCAGTACTTC
>TRBJ1-3|-|TRBV11-2|-
CASSPGVMSSGNTIYF
TGTGCCAGCAGCCCGGGGGTCATGAGCTCTGGAAACACCATATATTTT
>TRBJ1-5|once|TRBV28|-
CASSGNQPQHF
TGTGCCAGCAGCGGTAATCAGCCCCAGCATTTT
>TRBJ1-1|-|TRBV7-2|TRBD1
CASSLEGTGPEAFF
TGTGCCAGCAGCTTAGAGGGGACAGGGCCGGAAGCTTTCTTT
>TRBJ1-6|-|TRBV5-4|TRBD1
CASSLDRGSYNSPLHF
TGTGCCAGCAGCCTCGACAGGGGGAGCTATAATTCACCCCTCCACTTT
>TRBJ1-5|-|TRBV10-1|-
CASSGSDRPNQPQHF
TGCGCCAGCAGTGGATCTGACAGACCCAATCAGCCCCAGCATTTT
>TRBJ2-7|once|TRBV28|TRBD1
CASSYRDRSSYEQYF
TGTGCCAGCAGTTACCGGGACAGGAGCTCCTACGAGCAGTACTTC
>TRBJ1-3|-|TRBV6-1|-
CAVANPGNTIYF
TGTGCCGTAGCGAACCCTGGAAACACCATATATTTT
>TRBJ2-1|-|TRBV5-1|-
CASSLVGRGLDNEQFF
TGCGCCAGCAGCTTGGTAGGTCGGGGTTTAGACAATGAGCAGTTCTTC
>TRBJ2-1|-|TRBV6-1|TRBD2
CASSLGGVYNEQFF
TGTGCCAGCAGTCTCGGGGGGGTCTACAATGAGCAGTTCTTC
>TRBJ2-1|once|TRBV5-8|TRBD2
CASSSPSGGLLNSYNEQFF
TGTGCCAGCAGCTCCCCTAGCGGGGGTCTGTTGAATTCCTACAATGAGCAGTTCTTC
>TRBJ2-3|-|TRBV18|-
CASSPPTEDTQYF
TGTGCCAGCTCACCCCCGACAGAAGATACGCAGTATTTT
>TRBJ2-3|few|TRBV7-6|-
CASSLQDSGDTQYF
TGTGCCAGCAGCTTACAGGACTCCGGAGATACGCAGTATTTT
>TRBJ2-7|-|TRBV2|-
CASSEADSYEQYF
TGTGCCAGCAGTGAAGCTGACAGCTACGAGCAGTACTTC
>TRBJ2-7|-|TRBV16|-
CASSQFKVRTYEQYF
TGTGCCAGCAGCCAATTTAAGGTCAGGACCTACGAGCAGTACTTC
>TRBJ1-1|-|TRBV19|-
CASSIDLQGRNTEAFF
TGTGCCAGTAGTATAGACCTTCAGGGGCGAAACACTGAAGCTTTCTTT
>TRBJ2-6|-|TRBV7-9|-
CASSLVQGLSGASVLTF
TGTGCCAGCAGCTTAGTACAGGGTCTTTCTGGGGCCAGCGTCCTGACTTTC
>TRBJ1-2|-|TRBV29-1|-
CSVADSLRGYTF
TGCAGCGTTGCGGACAGTCTACGGGGCTACACCTTC
>TRBJ2-1|-|TRBV19|TRBD2
CASSIVAGGINEQFF
TGTGCCAGTAGTATAGTTGCGGGGGGGATCAATGAGCAGTTCTTC
>TRBJ2-7|-|TRBV27|TRBD1
CASSLTGGLDEQYF
TGTGCCAGCAGTTTGACAGGGGGTTTGGACGAGCAGTACTTC
>TRBJ2-7|-|TRBV28|-
CASRGVGSYEQYF
TGTGCCAGCAGAGGGGTTGGGTCCTACGAGCAGTACTTC
>TRBJ2-7|-|TRBV7-6|TRBD2
CASSLGKGGYEQYF
TGTGCCAGCAGCTTAGGGAAGGGAGGGTACGAGCAGTACTTC
>TRBJ1-1|-|TRBV19|-
CASSMVLVTMEAFF
TGTGCCAGTAGTATGGTATTGGTCACAATGGAAGCTTTCTTT
>TRBJ1-6|-|TRBV5-1|TRBD1
CASRGAGTDDSPLHF
TGCGCCAGCAGGGGGGCCGGGACAGACGATTCACCCCTCCACTTT
>TRBJ2-5|few|TRBV19|-
CASSIVVAAQETQYF
TGTGCCAGTAGTATAGTGGTAGCGGCCCAAGAGACCCAGTACTTC
>TRBJ1-2|-|TRBV5-1|TRBD1
CASSLQGTGYTF
TGCGCCAGCAGCTTACAGGGGACTGGCTACACCTTC
>TRBJ2-7|-|TRBV16|TRBD1
CASSLSGQGYYEQYF
TGTGCCAGCAGCCTGTCGGGACAGGGGTATTACGAGCAGTACTTC
>TRBJ1-2|-|TRBV6-6|-
CASSYQPQGNYGYTF
TGTGCCAGCAGTTACCAGCCACAGGGAAACTATGGCTACACCTTC
>TRBJ2-3|few|TRBV9|TRBD2
CASSVATTSGGTDTQYF
TGTGCCAGCAGCGTAGCTACGACTAGCGGGGGCACAGATACGCAGTATTTT
>TRBJ1-1|-|TRBV10-1|TRBD1
CASSTGQGNTEAFF
TGCGCCAGCAGCACTGGACAGGGCAACACTGAAGCTTTCTTT
>TRBJ1-1|-|TRBV2|-
CASSPTGNTEAFF
TGTGCCAGCAGCCCAACTGGGAACACTGAAGCTTTCTTT
>TRBJ1-3|once|TRBV5-1|-
CASRENPGNTIYF
TGCGCCAGCAGGGAGAACCCTGGAAACACCATATATTTT
>TRBJ1-2|-|TRBV7-3|-
CASSSSDGGDYTF
TGTGCCAGCAGCTCATCCGACGGAGGCGACTACACCTTC
>TRBJ2-2|-|TRBV7-8|-
CASSSLRSGELFF
TGTGCCAGCAGCTCGCTTCGGAGTGGGGAGCTGTTTTTT
>TRBJ2-5|once|TRBV5-1|-
CASSVDEAQYF
TGCGCCAGCAGCGTAGACGAGGCCCAGTACTTC
>TRBJ1-6|-|TRBV4-3|TRBD1
CASSQDRTGVLSPLHF
TGCGCCAGCAGCCAAGATAGGACAGGGGTTTTGTCACCCCTCCACTTT